This TCR beta chain was found in a study of molecular identifiers for immune sequencing clone quantification. General study points: Jurkat TCR RNA from one cell was spiked into one million naive cells, and it was reportedly detectable there.

At least ten counts were recorded for this clonotype. Its target is unknown. It was with previously described methods and listed TCR primers that bulk TCR libraries were made. TCRdb re-derived calls from the PCR reads in MiXCR, one entry per CDR3 protein. The repertoire holds 600,000 to 650,000 distinct CDR3 sequences, with 20% as singletons. The sorting of naive CD8 T cells used the CD8+CD4-CCR7+CD45RA+ phenotype. The length of the CDR3 is 15 residues. Between the trimmed V and J ends, which lost 1 base and 0 bases, there was a span of 4 bases. CDR1 is SGHVS and CDR2 is FQNEAQ in the germline V gene. The gene calls are TRBV7-8 and TRBJ1-6; D call uncertain. The clonotype was recovered from a human donor in good health. Some libraries in this study had Jurkat cell RNA spiked in. Sequenced material: naive CD8+ T cells from blood, with Jurkat cell RNA spiked in. Regarding subset: FACS-sorted CD8+CD4-CCR7+CD45RA+ naive T cells. The CDR3 bases are TGTGCCAGCAGCTTAGTGAGCTCCTATAATTCACCCCTCCACTTT. It is translated as CASSLVSSYNSPLHF.